The 27 T cell receptor beta chains in this list originate from one sample, sequenced in a study of early T cells in non-severe SARS-CoV-2 infection. TCRdb reprocessed the 5' RACE reads with MiXCR, giving one entry per CDR3 protein. The sample lists approximately 120,000 distinct CDR3 sequences; 14% to 15% were seen once. The sample consisted of whole blood. These receptors were obtained from an adult who was a healthcare worker with PCR-confirmed SARS-CoV-2 infection or an uninfected control (not recorded which).

This clonotype came up many times. The CDR3 DNA reads as TGCGCCAGCAGCCAAGATGGAGGACCGGTAAGTTCTGGGACTGAAGCTTTCTTT. It yields the protein CASSQDGGPVSSGTEAFF. The chain carries TRBV4-1 and TRBJ1-1, with no clear D. The CDR3 is made up of 18 amino acids. Germline V gene sequence: CDR1 MGHRA, CDR2 YSYEKL. Trimming removed 0 bases at V and 5 bases at J, with 22 bases between.

This clonotype was counted only a few times. V usage is TRBV20-1 and J usage is TRBJ1-2; D call uncertain. CDR3 length equals 10 residues. The germline V and J ends were trimmed by 6 bases and 7 bases, with 9 bases remaining between them. Germline CDR1 reads DFQATT; CDR2 reads SNEGSKA (reference sequence). This chain's CDR3 is CSAAPFGYTF. CDR3 DNA: TGCAGTGCAGCCCCATTTGGCTACACCTTC.

The table lists this clonotype with a few counts. The chain joins TRBV20-1 to TRBJ2-7; 8 nucleotides line up with TRBD1. J lost 4 bases, V lost 5 bases, and 13 bases had no gene match. The CDR3 consists of 15 residues. From germline, CDR1 is DFQATT and CDR2 SNEGSKA (reference sequence). Here the CDR3 DNA reads TGCAGTGCTTGGACTGGGACAGGTGGTAGGTACGAGCAGTACTTC. Amino acids: CSAWTGTGGRYEQYF.

This clonotype was observed a handful of times. The rearrangement joins TRBV7-9 to TRBJ2-2; 9 bases line up with TRBD2. In germline, CDR1 is SEHNR, CDR2 FQNEAQ (reference sequence). The ends lost 5 bases at V and 5 bases at J; junction bases unmatched: 6. The CDR3 runs 15 residues. The chain's CDR3 is CASSPGTSPTGELFF. The CDR3 DNA sequence: TGTGCCAGCAGCCCCGGGACTAGCCCAACCGGGGAGCTGTTTTTT.

The chain has TRBV6-2 or TRBV6-3 and TRBJ2-1, with D tentatively TRBD1 (6 bases). CDR3 length equals 12 residues. The V and J ends lost 2 bases and 10 bases respectively, with 9 bases between them. From germline, CDR1 is MNHEY and CDR2 SVGEGT. The CDR3: CASSYPGTEQFF. In DNA form, the CDR3 reads TGTGCCAGCAGTTACCCCGGGACAGAGCAGTTCTTC.

In this sample, this clonotype turned up a few times. The rearrangement links TRBV29-1 to TRBJ2-1, with D unresolved. This CDR3 contains 12 residues. Trimming stripped 4 bases from V and 4 bases from J, with 8 bases between. The V gene's germline CDR1 is SQVTM and CDR2 ANQGSEA. CDR3 sequence: CSVATAYNEQFF. CDR3 in DNA: TGCAGCGTTGCTACAGCGTACAATGAGCAGTTCTTC.

This clonotype was found many times. The chain carries TRBV12-3 or TRBV12-4 and TRBJ2-3; the D is unclear. The CDR3 is made up of 11 amino acids. V lost 2 bases and J 5 bases, leaving 2 bases between the germline ends. CDR3 in DNA: TGTGCCAGCAGTTTAAAAGATACGCAGTATTTT. It codes for CASSLKDTQYF.

This chain links TRBV4-2 with TRBJ2-5, with 8 positions matching TRBD1. Germline loops: CDR1 LGHNA, CDR2 YNFKEQ. V lost 3 bases to trimming and J lost 6 bases; unmatched junction nucleotides: 15. CDR3 length: 17 amino acids. The CDR3 DNA is TGTGCCAGCAGCCAGAATTTCGGCACCGGGGACAGGAAGACCCAGTACTTC. It codes for CASSQNFGTGDRKTQYF.

This clonotype occurred many times. This rearrangement joins TRBV25-1 to TRBJ2-5; D might be TRBD1 (5 bases). This CDR3 is 14 amino acids long. Germline V lookup: CDR1 MGHDK, CDR2 SYGVNS. V lost 2 bases, J lost 0 bases, and 7 bases lay in between. In DNA form, the CDR3 reads TGTGCCAGCAGTGAAAGGGGCCACCAAGAGACCCAGTACTTC. It translates to CASSERGHQETQYF.

This clonotype was found a few times. J is TRBJ1-1 and V is TRBV5-6; D is ambiguous. Per germline, CDR1 SGHDT and CDR2 YYEEEE. With 1 base removed from V and 1 base from J, the gap between germline ends came to 14 bases. This CDR3 has 16 residues. CDR3 DNA sequence: TGTGCCAGCAGCTTGTTAACGGGGAACTCGAACACTGAAGCTTTCTTT. Translation: CASSLLTGNSNTEAFF.

This sequence joins TRBV4-1 and TRBJ1-1, with 7 bases that match TRBD1. This CDR3 is built from 14 residues. V lost 4 bases to trimming and J lost 11 bases; unmatched junction nucleotides: 13. The germline CDR1 and CDR2 sequences are MGHRA and YSYEKL. The CDR3: CASSRGQNFLKAFF. CDR3 nucleotides: TGCGCCAGCAGCCGGGGACAGAATTTTTTGAAGGCTTTCTTT.

This clonotype appeared a few times. The chain employs TRBV4-1 and TRBJ1-4; 9 bases align to TRBD1. Germline V gene data show CDR1 as MGHRA and CDR2 as YSYEKL. Germline trimming cut 4 bases from V and 7 bases from J; bases unmatched to any gene: 7. This CDR3 has 15 residues. The CDR3 bases are TGCGCCAGCAGCCGTGGGGGACAGGGAAGTGAAAAACTGTTTTTT. Amino acid sequence: CASSRGGQGSEKLFF.

The gene calls are TRBV12-3 or TRBV12-4 and TRBJ2-1; D perhaps matches TRBD2 (6 bases). V dropped 3 bases and J dropped 6 bases, with 15 bases sitting between them. The CDR3 has 15 amino acids. This CDR3 reads CASSLGLFSGNEQFF. The CDR3 nucleotides read TGTGCCAGCAGTTTGGGGCTGTTTAGCGGCAATGAGCAGTTCTTC.

This clonotype was detected a few times. The CDR3 reads CSASYRGRVIGTQYF. Here the CDR3 DNA reads TGCAGTGCTAGCTACAGGGGCAGAGTCATTGGTACGCAGTATTTT. This chain connects TRBV20-1 to TRBJ2-3, with TRBD1 identical over 7 bases. The J segment lost 8 bases and the V segment lost 3 bases, leaving 14 bases of the junction unmatched. There are 15 residues in the CDR3. The germline V gene encodes CDR1 DFQATT and CDR2 SNEGSKA (reference sequence).

The chain has TRBV6-1 and TRBJ2-7, with D perhaps given as TRBD1 or TRBD2 (6 bases each). In germline, CDR1 is MNHNS, CDR2 SASEGT. This CDR3 contains 15 residues. V gave up 4 bases and J gave up 4 bases, with 17 bases separating them. Written as DNA, the CDR3 is TGTGCCAGCAGTGTCTGGAGGGGGACATTATACGAGCAGTACTTC. Translation gives CASSVWRGTLYEQYF.

In its sample, this clonotype was seen a few times. This chain uses TRBV7-9 with TRBJ2-3; 9 bases fit TRBD2. This CDR3 comprises 14 residues. From germline, CDR1 is SEHNR and CDR2 FQNEAQ (reference sequence). Losses at the gene ends were 4 bases for V and 6 bases for J; bases not matched to a gene: 5. The CDR3 coding sequence is TGTGCCAGCAGCTCGGGACTAGCTTGGGATACGCAGTATTTT. This gives the protein CASSSGLAWDTQYF.

This chain joins TRBV2 and TRBJ2-5, with D perhaps matching TRBD2 (5 bases). With 4 bases removed from V and 7 bases from J, the gap between germline ends came to 13 bases. The CDR3 sequence is 13 residues long. Germline V CDR1 and CDR2: SNHLY, FYNNEI. DNA of the CDR3: TGTGCCAGCAGTGTGAACTCCGAGGGGACCCAGTACTTC. Translated: CASSVNSEGTQYF.

The table lists this clonotype with a few counts. CDR3 amino acids: CATSRDSPFLTLRSEKLFF. The CDR3 bases are TGTGCCACCAGCAGAGATTCCCCCTTTCTGACACTCAGGAGTGAAAAACTGTTTTTT. V usage is TRBV15 and J usage is TRBJ1-4; D remains unclear. Germline-derived CDR1 and CDR2 are LNHNV and YYDKDF (reference sequence). The V end was cut by 0 bases, the J end by 7 bases, with 24 bases between. The CDR3 contains 19 residues.

The CDR3 DNA reads as TGTGCCAGCTCACCGGGACAGAACACCGGGGAGCTGTTTTTT. It codes for CASSPGQNTGELFF. This chain joins TRBV18 and TRBJ2-2; perhaps TRBD1 as D (6 bases). This CDR3 region has 14 residues. Between the trimmed V and J ends, which lost 3 bases and 1 base, there was a span of 6 bases. CDR1 and CDR2 (germline): KGHSH, LQKENI.

The sample holds a few counts of this clonotype. This chain uses TRBV12-3 or TRBV12-4 with TRBJ1-6; possibly TRBD1 for D (5 bases). The V and J ends lost 5 bases and 0 bases respectively, with 11 bases between them. This CDR3 is 16 amino acids long. CDR3 protein: CASSLSGGSYNSPLHF. CDR3 coding DNA: TGTGCCAGCAGTCTGTCGGGGGGCTCCTATAATTCACCCCTCCACTTT.

This clonotype appeared a few times. V and J are TRBV25-1 and TRBJ2-6, with unresolved D. The CDR3 totals 14 residues. V lost 3 bases and J 0 bases, leaving 3 bases between the germline ends. Per germline, CDR1 MGHDK and CDR2 SYGVNS. The CDR3 bases are TGTGCCAGCAGTGACTACTCTGGGGCCAACGTCCTGACTTTC. Translated: CASSDYSGANVLTF.

This clonotype was counted between two and nine times. V and J are TRBV12-3 or TRBV12-4 and TRBJ2-3; TRBD1 aligns across 9 bases. J was trimmed by 5 bases and V by 1 base; bases with no gene match: 10. The CDR3 runs to 17 residues. The CDR3 coding sequence is TGTGCCAGCAGTTTAGAGTTCTTGGGACAGGGCCGAGATACGCAGTATTTT. This codes for CASSLEFLGQGRDTQYF.

The gene calls are TRBV20-1 and TRBJ1-1, with D possibly matching TRBD1 (5 bases). CDR3 length: 11 amino acids. Trimming cost V 5 bases and J 8 bases, with 12 bases left between them. The germline V gene encodes CDR1 DFQATT and CDR2 SNEGSKA (reference sequence). DNA for the CDR3: TGCAGTGCTGCGAGGGGCCCGGAAGCTTTCTTT. This codes for CSAARGPEAFF.

This clonotype was detected a few times. This rearrangement joins TRBV20-1 to TRBJ2-7; 10 positions agree with TRBD1. Germline V gives CDR1 DFQATT, CDR2 SNEGSKA (reference sequence). The CDR3 length is 15 residues. V dropped 5 bases and J dropped 1; count of bases not matched to a gene: 8. The CDR3 nucleotides read TGCAGTGCTCCTACGGGACAGGGGATATCCTACGAGCAGTACTTC. Protein product: CSAPTGQGISYEQYF.

This clonotype has only a few counts. J is TRBJ1-1 and V is TRBV4-2; D gene ambiguous. V lost 0 bases, J lost 4 bases, and 15 bases lay in between. Germline CDR1 and CDR2: LGHNA and YNFKEQ. The CDR3 consists of 16 residues. The CDR3 DNA reads TGTGCCAGCAGCCAAGAAGGGCTGGCCCTAGGCACTGAAGCTTTCTTT. This encodes CASSQEGLALGTEAFF.

This rearrangement joins TRBV12-5 to TRBJ2-5; D might be TRBD2 (6 bases). The CDR3 loop spans 14 amino acids. V lost 2 bases, J lost 4 bases, and 11 bases lay in between. Germline V CDR1 and CDR2: LGHNT, FRNRAP. CDR3 nucleotide sequence: TGTGCTAGTGGTTTGCCTATGCGGGGAGAGACCCAGTACTTC. Encoded protein: CASGLPMRGETQYF.

This clonotype was counted between two and nine times. The V call is TRBV6-5, the J call TRBJ2-7; TRBD2 matches at 7 bases. The J segment lost 0 bases and the V segment lost 5 bases, leaving 4 bases of the junction unmatched. This CDR3 spans 14 amino acids. The germline gives CDR1 MNHEY, CDR2 SVGAGI. This CDR3 is CASSRSGLSYEQYF. As DNA, the CDR3 is TGTGCCAGCAGTCGTAGCGGGCTCTCCTACGAGCAGTACTTC.